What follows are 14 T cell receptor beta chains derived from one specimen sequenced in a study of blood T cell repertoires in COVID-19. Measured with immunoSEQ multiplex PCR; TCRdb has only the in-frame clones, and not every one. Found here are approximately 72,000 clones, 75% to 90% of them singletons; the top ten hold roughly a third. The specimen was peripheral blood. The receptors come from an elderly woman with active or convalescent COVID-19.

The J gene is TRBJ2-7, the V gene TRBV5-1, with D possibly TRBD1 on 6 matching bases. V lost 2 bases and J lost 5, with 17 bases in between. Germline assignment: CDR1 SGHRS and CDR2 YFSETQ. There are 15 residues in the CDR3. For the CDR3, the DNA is TGCGCCAGCAGCTTTGGGGGCCGAACTGGCGACGAGCAGTACTTC. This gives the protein CASSFGGRTGDEQYF. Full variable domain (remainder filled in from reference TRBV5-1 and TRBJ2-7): KAGVTQTPRYLIKTRGQQVTLSCSPISGHRSVSWYQQTPGQGLQFLFEYFSETQRNKGNFPGRFSGRQFSNSRSEMNVSTLELGDSALYLCASSFGGRTGDEQYFGPGTRLTVT.

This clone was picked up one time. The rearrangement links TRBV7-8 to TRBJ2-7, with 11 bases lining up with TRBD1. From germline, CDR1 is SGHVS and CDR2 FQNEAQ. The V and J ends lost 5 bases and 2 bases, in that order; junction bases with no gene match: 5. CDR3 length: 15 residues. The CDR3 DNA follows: TGTGCCAGCAGCGGAGGGGGACAGGGGGCCTACGAGCAGTACTTC. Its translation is CASSGGGQGAYEQYF.

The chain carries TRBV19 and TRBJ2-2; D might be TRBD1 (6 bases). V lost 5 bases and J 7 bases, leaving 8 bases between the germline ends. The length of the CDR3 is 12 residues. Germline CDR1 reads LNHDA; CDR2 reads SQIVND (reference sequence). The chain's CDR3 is CASSQGGGELFF. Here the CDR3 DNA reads TGTGCCAGTAGTCAAGGGGGCGGGGAGCTGTTTTTT.

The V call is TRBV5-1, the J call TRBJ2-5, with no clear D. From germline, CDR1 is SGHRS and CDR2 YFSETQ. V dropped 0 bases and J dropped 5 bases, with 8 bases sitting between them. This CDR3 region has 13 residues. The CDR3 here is CASSLGGGETQYF. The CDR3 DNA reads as TGCGCCAGCAGCTTGGGCGGTGGGGAGACCCAGTACTTC.

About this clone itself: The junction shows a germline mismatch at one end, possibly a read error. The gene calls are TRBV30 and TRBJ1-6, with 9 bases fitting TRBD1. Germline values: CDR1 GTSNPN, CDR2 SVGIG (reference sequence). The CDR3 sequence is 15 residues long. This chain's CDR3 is CARRSGQGQDSPLHF. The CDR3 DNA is TGTGCCCGGAGGTCGGGACAGGGACAAGATTCACCCCTCCACTTT.

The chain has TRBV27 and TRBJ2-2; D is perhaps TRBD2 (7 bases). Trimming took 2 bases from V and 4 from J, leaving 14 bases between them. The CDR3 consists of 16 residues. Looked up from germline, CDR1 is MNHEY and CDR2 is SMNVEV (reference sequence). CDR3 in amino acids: CASSLNGGRSTGELFF. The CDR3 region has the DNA TGTGCCAGCAGTTTAAACGGGGGGCGTAGCACCGGGGAGCTGTTTTTT.

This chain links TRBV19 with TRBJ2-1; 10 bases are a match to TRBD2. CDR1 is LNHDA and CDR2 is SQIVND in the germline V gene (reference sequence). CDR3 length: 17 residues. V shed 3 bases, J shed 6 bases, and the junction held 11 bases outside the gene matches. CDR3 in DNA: TGTGCCAGTAGTATGGTGGCTAGCGGGAGCCTTTTCAATGAGCAGTTCTTC. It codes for CASSMVASGSLFNEQFF.

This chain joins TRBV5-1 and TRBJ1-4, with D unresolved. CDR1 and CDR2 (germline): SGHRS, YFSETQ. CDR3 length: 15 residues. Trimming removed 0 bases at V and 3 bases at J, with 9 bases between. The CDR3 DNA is TGCGCCAGCAGCTTGGCTGCGGGCGCTAATGAAAAACTGTTTTTT. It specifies CASSLAAGANEKLFF.

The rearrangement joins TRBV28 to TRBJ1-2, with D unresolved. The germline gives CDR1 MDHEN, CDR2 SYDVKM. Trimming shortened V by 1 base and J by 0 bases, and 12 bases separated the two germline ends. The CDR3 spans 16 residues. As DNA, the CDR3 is TGTGCCAGCAGTTTATACGGAGGAGGGTCTAACTATGGCTACACCTTC. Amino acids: CASSLYGGGSNYGYTF.

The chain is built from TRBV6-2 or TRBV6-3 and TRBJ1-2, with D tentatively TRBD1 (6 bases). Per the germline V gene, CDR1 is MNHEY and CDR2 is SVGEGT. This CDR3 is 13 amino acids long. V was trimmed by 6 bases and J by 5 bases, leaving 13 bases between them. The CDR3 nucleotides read TGTGCCAGCAGCCCACAGGGCTCGTATGGCTACACCTTC. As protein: CASSPQGSYGYTF.

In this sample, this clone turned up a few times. This chain's CDR3 is CASSIEDRSNTEAFF. The DNA of the CDR3 is TGTGCCAGCAGCATAGAGGACAGGAGTAACACTGAAGCTTTCTTT. The chain employs TRBV7-6 and TRBJ1-1; 7 bases are a match to TRBD1. Trimming at V came to 5 bases and at J to 2 bases, leaving 8 bases not matched to a gene. Germline-derived CDR1 and CDR2 are SGHVS and FNYEAQ. The CDR3 totals 15 residues.

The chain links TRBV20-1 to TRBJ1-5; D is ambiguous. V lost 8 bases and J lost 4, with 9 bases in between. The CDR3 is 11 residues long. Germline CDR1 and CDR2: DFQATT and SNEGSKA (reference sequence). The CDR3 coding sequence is TGCAGTACCCAGGAAAATCAGCCCCAGCATTTT. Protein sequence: CSTQENQPQHF.

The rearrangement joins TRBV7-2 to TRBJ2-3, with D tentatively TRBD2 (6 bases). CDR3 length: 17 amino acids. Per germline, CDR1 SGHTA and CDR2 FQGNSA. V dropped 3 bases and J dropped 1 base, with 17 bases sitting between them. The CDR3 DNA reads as TGTGCCAGCAGCTTCGAACTACTAGCAGGTGGCACAGATACGCAGTATTTT. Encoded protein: CASSFELLAGGTDTQYF.

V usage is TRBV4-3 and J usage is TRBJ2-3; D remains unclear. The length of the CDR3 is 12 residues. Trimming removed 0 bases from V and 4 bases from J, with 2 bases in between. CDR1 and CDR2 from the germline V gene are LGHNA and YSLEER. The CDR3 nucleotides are TGCGCCAGCAGCCAAGACTCAGATACGCAGTATTTT. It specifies CASSQDSDTQYF.